This T cell receptor beta chain came from a study of blood T cell repertoires in COVID-19 (dated by TCRdb to the early 2020s). Regarding the study in general: Samples from collaborators originated in the United States, Italy and Spain and spanned both the acute and convalescent phases of COVID-19. The prospective study material was composed of cDNA or gDNA derived from T cells, B-cell-depleted T cells, or PBMCs. The dataset comprised deeply sampled blood TCRbeta repertoires from subjects exposed to, actively infected with, or recovered from COVID-19. The repertoires were released in a freely available public database intended as a resource for research on the immune response to SARS-CoV-2. The samples were drawn from two sources: the first 160 participants of the ongoing ImmuneRACE study, and 1,254 subjects contributed by 6 global collaborators. Sample metadata almost always included a de-identified subject ID, COVID-19 status, age in years and sex. Where available, HLA class I and class II types were taken from metadata supplied by the sample provider and were not determined by assay-based typing.

Concerning this clone itself: It has no known antigen specificity. Base qualities are not at hand, and no much larger clone is one base apart.

TCRbeta CDR3 regions were amplified from genomic DNA using the immunoSEQ Assay, a bias-controlled multiplex PCR. Turning to the authors' computational methods: The number of nucleated cells in each sample was estimated from the amplification of reference gene primers within the assay. Sequence reads were collapsed and filtered to measure the absolute abundance of every unique TCRbeta CDR3 rearrangement. Productive Simpson clonality was computed per sample as the square root of Simpson's diversity index over productive rearrangements. TCRdb took this table from immuneACCESS and kept in-frame rearrangements with V and J called. Such tables lack part of the clones; where checked against another copy, unresolved V genes explain under half of the gap, and the rest is unexplained. V, J and clone size are those of that table, while D and trimming were read from the DNA. The sample contains about 100,000 clones, approximately 86% of them found a single time. The ten biggest clones cover 1.5% to 2% of the sample.

General findings and caveats noted by the study authors: The amount of clinical and demographic metadata varied by source and participant and was provided uncurated.

The collaborating institutions used their own protocols to collect whole blood in K2EDTA tubes. Collaborator samples were shipped for TCRbeta analysis as frozen whole blood, isolated PBMCs, or DNA extracted from either sample type. The origin of this receptor is a man older than 75 with acute or convalescent COVID-19. Sequenced sample: peripheral blood.

The nucleotide sequence reads as follows: TGTGCCAGTAAGCCGGGACAGGGGTTCCACGAGCAGTACTTC. Translated, it gives CASKPGQGFHEQYF. This sequence uses TRBV19 and TRBJ2-7, with 10 bases aligning to TRBD1. The CDR3 numbers 14 residues from cysteine through phenylalanine. The sequence is cut down to CDR3 DNA, 42 bases in frame from base 1. Taken from the germline V gene (reference sequence), the CDR1 and CDR2 loops are LNHDA and SQIVND. Trimmed from V: 7 bases; trimmed from J: 5 bases; junction bases lacking a gene match: 8.